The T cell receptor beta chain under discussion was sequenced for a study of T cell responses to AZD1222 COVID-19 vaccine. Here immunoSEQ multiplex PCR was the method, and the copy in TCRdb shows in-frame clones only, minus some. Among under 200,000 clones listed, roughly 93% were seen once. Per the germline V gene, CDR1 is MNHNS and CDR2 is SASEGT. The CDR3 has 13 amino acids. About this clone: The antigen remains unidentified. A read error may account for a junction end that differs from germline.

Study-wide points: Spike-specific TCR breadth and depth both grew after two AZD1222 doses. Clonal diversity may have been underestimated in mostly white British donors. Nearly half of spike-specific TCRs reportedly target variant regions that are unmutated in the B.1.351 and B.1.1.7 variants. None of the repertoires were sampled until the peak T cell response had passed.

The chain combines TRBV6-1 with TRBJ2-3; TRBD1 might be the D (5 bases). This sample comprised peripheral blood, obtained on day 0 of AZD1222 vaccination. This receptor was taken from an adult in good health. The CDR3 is CASREGATDTQYF. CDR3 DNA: TGTGCCAGCAGAGAAGGGGCCACAGATACGCAGTATTTT.